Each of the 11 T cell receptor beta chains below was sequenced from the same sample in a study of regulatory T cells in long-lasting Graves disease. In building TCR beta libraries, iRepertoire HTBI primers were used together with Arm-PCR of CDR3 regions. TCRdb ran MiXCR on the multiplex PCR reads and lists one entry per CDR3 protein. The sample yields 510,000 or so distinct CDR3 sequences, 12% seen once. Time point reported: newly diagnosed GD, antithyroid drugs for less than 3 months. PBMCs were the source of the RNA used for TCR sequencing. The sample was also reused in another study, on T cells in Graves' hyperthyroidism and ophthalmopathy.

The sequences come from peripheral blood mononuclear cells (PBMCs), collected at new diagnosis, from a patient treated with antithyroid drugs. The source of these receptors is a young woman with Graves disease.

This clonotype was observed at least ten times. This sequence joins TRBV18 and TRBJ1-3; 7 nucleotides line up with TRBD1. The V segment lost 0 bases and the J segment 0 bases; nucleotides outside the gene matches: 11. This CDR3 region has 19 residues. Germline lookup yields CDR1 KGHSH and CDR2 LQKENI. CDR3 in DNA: TGTGCCAGCTCACCACCGGGACAGCTCGTGAAGAACTCTGGAAACACCATATATTTT. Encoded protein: CASSPPGQLVKNSGNTIYF.

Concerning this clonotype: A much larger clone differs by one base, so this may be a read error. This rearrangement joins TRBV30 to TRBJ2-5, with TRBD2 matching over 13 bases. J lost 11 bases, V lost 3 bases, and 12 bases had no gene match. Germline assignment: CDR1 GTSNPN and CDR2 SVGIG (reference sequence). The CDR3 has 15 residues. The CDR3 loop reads CAWSPTSGRATEQYF. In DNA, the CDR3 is TGTGCCTGGAGCCCTACTAGCGGGAGGGCCACTGAGCAGTACTTC.

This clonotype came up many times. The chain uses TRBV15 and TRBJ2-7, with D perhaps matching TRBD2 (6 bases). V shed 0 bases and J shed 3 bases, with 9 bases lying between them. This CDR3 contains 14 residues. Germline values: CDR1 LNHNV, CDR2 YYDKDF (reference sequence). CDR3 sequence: CATSRDRGFYEQYF. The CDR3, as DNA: TGTGCCACCAGCAGAGATCGGGGGTTCTACGAGCAGTACTTC.

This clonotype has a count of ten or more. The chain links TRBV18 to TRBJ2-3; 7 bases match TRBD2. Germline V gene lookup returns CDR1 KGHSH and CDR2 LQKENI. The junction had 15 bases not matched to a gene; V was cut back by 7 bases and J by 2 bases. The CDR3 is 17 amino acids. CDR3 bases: TGTGCCAGCTACACGGATATTTCGGGAGGCGACACAGATACGCAGTATTTT. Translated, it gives CASYTDISGGDTDTQYF.

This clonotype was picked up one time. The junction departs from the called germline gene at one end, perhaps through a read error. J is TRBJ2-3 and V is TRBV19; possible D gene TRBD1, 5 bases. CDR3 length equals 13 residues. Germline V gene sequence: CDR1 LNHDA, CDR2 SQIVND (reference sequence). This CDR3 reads CAGSRGRTDTQYF. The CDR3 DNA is TGTGCCGGTAGTAGGGGCCGCACAGATACGCAGTATTTT.

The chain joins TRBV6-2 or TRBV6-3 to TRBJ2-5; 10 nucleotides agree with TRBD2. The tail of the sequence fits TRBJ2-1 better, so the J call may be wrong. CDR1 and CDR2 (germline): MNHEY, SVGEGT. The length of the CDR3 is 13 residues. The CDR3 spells CASSSSGSNEQFF. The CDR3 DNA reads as TGTGCCAGCAGTTCTAGCGGGAGCAATGAGCAGTTCTTC.

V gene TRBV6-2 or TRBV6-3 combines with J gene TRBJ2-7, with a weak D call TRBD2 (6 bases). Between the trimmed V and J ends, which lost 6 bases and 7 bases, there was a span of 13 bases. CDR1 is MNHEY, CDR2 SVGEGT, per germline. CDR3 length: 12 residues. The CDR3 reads CASRGGGWEQYF. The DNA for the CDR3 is TGTGCCAGCAGGGGGGGTGGATGGGAGCAGTACTTC.

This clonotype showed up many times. The CDR3 nucleotides are TGTGCCAGCAGCTTGTTACAGTGGAGCGAGCAGTACTTC. Translation: CASSLLQWSEQYF. The genes are TRBV5-5 and TRBJ2-7, with D unresolved. The V end was cut by 1 base, the J end by 6 bases, with 11 bases between. The V gene's germline CDR1 is SGHKS and CDR2 YYEKEE (reference sequence). The CDR3 extends over 13 amino acids.

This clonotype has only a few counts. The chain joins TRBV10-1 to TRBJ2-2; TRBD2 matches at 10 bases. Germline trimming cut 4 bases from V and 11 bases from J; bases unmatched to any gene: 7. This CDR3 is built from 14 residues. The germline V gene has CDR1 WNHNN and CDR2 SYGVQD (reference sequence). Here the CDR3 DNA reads TGCGCCAGCAGTGCAGCGGGAGGGCCCCGAGAGCTGTTTTTT. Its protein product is CASSAAGGPRELFF.

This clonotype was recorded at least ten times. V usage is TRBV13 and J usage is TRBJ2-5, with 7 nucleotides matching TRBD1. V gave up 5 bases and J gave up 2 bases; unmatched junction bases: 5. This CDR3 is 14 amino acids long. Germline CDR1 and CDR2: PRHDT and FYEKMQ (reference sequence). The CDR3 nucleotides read TGTGCCAGCAGCGTACAGGGGCCGCAAGAGACCCAGTACTTC. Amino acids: CASSVQGPQETQYF.

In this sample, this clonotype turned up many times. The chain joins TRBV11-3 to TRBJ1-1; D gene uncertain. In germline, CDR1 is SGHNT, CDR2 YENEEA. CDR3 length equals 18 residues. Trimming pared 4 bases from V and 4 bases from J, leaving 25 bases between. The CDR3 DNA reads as TGTGCCAGCAGCTCCCCCCCGTCCGACTCCGTCTTAGGCACTGAAGCTTTCTTT. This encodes CASSSPPSDSVLGTEAFF.